Included here is one T cell receptor (beta chain) sequence, with context. What it binds is unknown. Clones were read by immunoSEQ multiplex PCR, and TCRdb kept only the in-frame ones, dropping some. Among 150,000 or so clones, around 93% were seen once, and the ten largest hold about 4.2%. The CDR3 length is 13 residues. Looked up from germline, CDR1 is SGDLS and CDR2 is YYNGEE. Deletions cut 4 bases from V and 3 bases from J, with 11 bases between. The data originate from a study of T cell responses to AZD1222 COVID-19 vaccine. Study-wide results and limits: Females outnumbered males among donors, who were mostly white British; clonal diversity was possibly underestimated.

The TCR sequence derives from an adult in good health. The starting material was peripheral blood, obtained on day 0 of AZD1222 vaccination. The rearrangement joins TRBV9 to TRBJ2-7, with D unclear. The CDR3 protein is CASSPGIDYEQYF. The CDR3 nucleotides are TGTGCCAGCAGCCCCGGCATTGACTACGAGCAGTACTTC.